A selection of T cell receptor beta chains follows, all from one sample in a study of beta chain features in type 1 diabetes. The data were produced by immunoSEQ multiplex PCR, yet TCRdb's version contains in-frame clones alone and is incomplete. The sample lists hundreds of thousands of clones, roughly two thirds occurring once. Sequencing was carried out using naive CD4+ T cells from blood. The receptors were sampled from a man aged 25 to 40 in good health. Each CDR3 is given with its conserved first and last residue. A D gene is named only where the DNA matches it firmly. The size entry is marked missing in some rows and otherwise reads once, few, many or a size class.

clone_size: .; j_call: TRBJ1-6; d_call: TRBD1; v_call: TRBV7-2; cdr3_aa: CASSQGQGFSPLHF; cdr3_nt: TGTGCCAGCAGCCAGGGACAGGGGTTTTCACCCCTCCACTTT
clone_size: .; j_call: TRBJ2-3; d_call: TRBD1; v_call: TRBV30; cdr3_aa: CAWKRAGGRSDTQYF; cdr3_nt: TGTGCCTGGAAGAGGGCAGGGGGCAGGTCAGATACGCAGTATTTT
clone_size: .; j_call: TRBJ1-6; d_call: .; v_call: TRBV2; cdr3_aa: CASRGSYNSPLHF; cdr3_nt: TGTGCCAGCCGGGGGTCCTATAATTCACCCCTCCACTTT
clone_size: .; j_call: TRBJ2-2; d_call: .; v_call: TRBV30; cdr3_aa: CAWRTANTGELFF; cdr3_nt: TGTGCCTGGAGGACAGCGAACACCGGGGAGCTGTTTTTT
clone_size: .; j_call: TRBJ2-3; d_call: .; v_call: TRBV10-3; cdr3_aa: CAISESSGTDTQYF; cdr3_nt: TGTGCCATCAGTGAGTCGTCGGGAACAGATACGCAGTATTTT
clone_size: .; j_call: TRBJ2-7; d_call: TRBD1; v_call: TRBV25-1; cdr3_aa: CASSPFWDRGEQYF; cdr3_nt: TGTGCCAGCAGTCCCTTTTGGGACAGGGGCGAGCAGTACTTC
clone_size: .; j_call: TRBJ2-7; d_call: TRBD2; v_call: TRBV29-1; cdr3_aa: CSVEGLAGHEQYF; cdr3_nt: TGCAGCGTTGAGGGGCTAGCGGGCCACGAGCAGTACTTC
clone_size: few; j_call: TRBJ1-2; d_call: .; v_call: TRBV7-2; cdr3_aa: CASSSGHLQYYGYTF; cdr3_nt: TGTGCCAGCAGCTCGGGACATCTACAGTACTATGGCTACACCTTC
clone_size: .; j_call: TRBJ2-1; d_call: TRBD2; v_call: TRBV5-6; cdr3_aa: CASSPGLAGFNEQFF; cdr3_nt: TGTGCCAGCAGCCCCGGACTAGCGGGATTTAATGAGCAGTTCTTC
clone_size: .; j_call: TRBJ2-5; d_call: .; v_call: TRBV18; cdr3_aa: CASSPRTEETQYF; cdr3_nt: TGTGCCAGCTCACCAAGGACGGAAGAGACCCAGTACTTC
clone_size: once; j_call: TRBJ2-7; d_call: .; v_call: TRBV10-3; cdr3_aa: CAISESAVYEQYF; cdr3_nt: TGTGCCATCAGTGAGTCTGCGGTCTACGAGCAGTACTTC
clone_size: .; j_call: TRBJ2-1; d_call: .; v_call: TRBV30; cdr3_aa: CASPGGGTNEQFF; cdr3_nt: TGTGCCTCACCGGGCGGAGGCACCAATGAGCAGTTCTTC
clone_size: few; j_call: TRBJ2-1; d_call: TRBD1; v_call: TRBV30; cdr3_aa: CAWRPGTGGTNEQFF; cdr3_nt: TGTGCCTGGAGGCCCGGGACAGGGGGAACGAATGAGCAGTTCTTC
clone_size: .; j_call: TRBJ2-7; d_call: .; v_call: TRBV29-1; cdr3_aa: CSVEDRGNSYEQYF; cdr3_nt: TGCAGCGTTGAAGATCGGGGGAACTCCTACGAGCAGTACTTC
clone_size: few; j_call: TRBJ2-3; d_call: .; v_call: TRBV30; cdr3_aa: CAWGTTIDTQYF; cdr3_nt: TGTGCCTGGGGTACGACGATCGATACGCAGTATTTT
clone_size: .; j_call: TRBJ2-5; d_call: .; v_call: TRBV9; cdr3_aa: CASSVAGQWRETQYF; cdr3_nt: TGTGCCAGCAGCGTAGCCGGACAGTGGCGGGAGACCCAGTACTTC
clone_size: .; j_call: TRBJ1-2; d_call: TRBD1; v_call: TRBV2; cdr3_aa: CASTGGGYTF; cdr3_nt: TGTGCCAGCACAGGGGGCGGCTACACCTTC
clone_size: .; j_call: TRBJ2-7; d_call: .; v_call: TRBV30; cdr3_aa: CAWSNVGGEQYF; cdr3_nt: TGTGCCTGGAGTAACGTTGGAGGAGAGCAGTACTTC
clone_size: once; j_call: TRBJ2-1; d_call: TRBD2; v_call: TRBV9; cdr3_aa: CASSVAGTSYNEQFF; cdr3_nt: TGTGCCAGCAGCGTAGCCGGGACTAGCTACAATGAGCAGTTCTTC
clone_size: few; j_call: TRBJ1-2; d_call: .; v_call: TRBV5-1; cdr3_aa: CASSLESNYGYTF; cdr3_nt: TGCGCCAGCAGCTTGGAAAGTAACTATGGCTACACCTTC
clone_size: few; j_call: TRBJ2-3; d_call: .; v_call: TRBV7-9; cdr3_aa: CASILSSGTDTQYF; cdr3_nt: TGTGCCAGCATCCTGTCGAGCGGTACAGATACGCAGTATTTT
clone_size: .; j_call: TRBJ1-1; d_call: .; v_call: TRBV5-1; cdr3_aa: CASSLEVLNTEAFF; cdr3_nt: TGCGCCAGCAGCTTGGAGGTCTTGAACACTGAAGCTTTCTTT
clone_size: .; j_call: TRBJ2-6; d_call: .; v_call: TRBV28; cdr3_aa: CASTAPNSGANVLTF; cdr3_nt: TGTGCCAGCACCGCTCCAAACTCTGGGGCCAACGTCCTGACTTTC
clone_size: .; j_call: TRBJ2-2; d_call: .; v_call: TRBV30; cdr3_aa: CAWSVEGPNTGELFF; cdr3_nt: TGTGCCTGGAGTGTCGAGGGGCCGAACACCGGGGAGCTGTTTTTT
clone_size: .; j_call: TRBJ2-7; d_call: .; v_call: TRBV7-2; cdr3_aa: CASSLEAWQYF; cdr3_nt: TGTGCCAGCAGCTTAGAGGCCTGGCAGTACTTC
clone_size: .; j_call: TRBJ2-1; d_call: .; v_call: TRBV20-1; cdr3_aa: CSASGPEQFF; cdr3_nt: TGCAGTGCTTCCGGCCCTGAGCAGTTCTTC
clone_size: once; j_call: TRBJ2-3; d_call: TRBD2; v_call: TRBV7-9; cdr3_aa: CASSFVGLARNTQYF; cdr3_nt: TGTGCCAGCAGCTTCGTGGGACTAGCCAGGAATACGCAGTATTTT
clone_size: .; j_call: TRBJ2-5; d_call: TRBD2; v_call: TRBV30; cdr3_aa: CAWSRPGLAIIMTQYF; cdr3_nt: TGTGCCTGGAGTCGCCCTGGACTAGCGATAATCATGACCCAGTACTTC
clone_size: .; j_call: TRBJ2-3; d_call: .; v_call: TRBV7-2; cdr3_aa: CASNLGGGTDTQYF; cdr3_nt: TGTGCCAGCAACCTTGGCGGGGGCACAGATACGCAGTATTTT
clone_size: .; j_call: TRBJ2-1; d_call: .; v_call: TRBV30; cdr3_aa: CAWSAGSEQFF; cdr3_nt: TGTGCCTGGAGTGCCGGGAGTGAGCAGTTCTTC
clone_size: .; j_call: TRBJ1-2; d_call: .; v_call: TRBV30; cdr3_aa: CAWSGTDYGYTF; cdr3_nt: TGTGCCTGGAGTGGGACCGACTATGGCTACACCTTC
clone_size: .; j_call: TRBJ2-3; d_call: .; v_call: TRBV29-1; cdr3_aa: CSGTGDTQYF; cdr3_nt: TGCAGCGGTACAGGAGATACGCAGTATTTT
clone_size: .; j_call: TRBJ2-1; d_call: .; v_call: TRBV30; cdr3_aa: CAWSGETYEQFF; cdr3_nt: TGTGCCTGGAGCGGTGAAACGTATGAGCAGTTCTTC
clone_size: few; j_call: TRBJ2-1; d_call: .; v_call: TRBV30; cdr3_aa: CAIKVWTSSYNEQFF; cdr3_nt: TGTGCTATTAAGGTGTGGACGAGCTCCTACAATGAGCAGTTCTTC
clone_size: .; j_call: TRBJ2-3; d_call: TRBD1; v_call: TRBV7-9; cdr3_aa: CASSPGQGYDTDTQYF; cdr3_nt: TGTGCCAGCAGCCCGGGACAGGGTTATGACACAGATACGCAGTATTTT
clone_size: .; j_call: TRBJ2-3; d_call: TRBD1; v_call: TRBV29-1; cdr3_aa: CSVYDRADTQYF; cdr3_nt: TGCAGCGTTTACGACAGGGCAGATACGCAGTATTTT
clone_size: few; j_call: TRBJ1-1; d_call: .; v_call: TRBV9; cdr3_aa: CASSLIHRVPEAFF; cdr3_nt: TGTGCCAGCAGCCTCATCCACAGGGTTCCTGAAGCTTTCTTT
clone_size: .; j_call: TRBJ2-1; d_call: TRBD2; v_call: TRBV4-1; cdr3_aa: CASSHFGTSGTYNEQFF; cdr3_nt: TGCGCCAGCAGCCACTTTGGGACTAGCGGGACCTACAATGAGCAGTTCTTC
clone_size: .; j_call: TRBJ1-1; d_call: TRBD1; v_call: TRBV7-2; cdr3_aa: CASSPQDREGTEAFF; cdr3_nt: TGTGCCAGCAGCCCCCAGGACAGGGAGGGCACTGAAGCTTTCTTT
clone_size: .; j_call: TRBJ2-1; d_call: .; v_call: TRBV28; cdr3_aa: CATYVPGTYSYNEQFF; cdr3_nt: TGTGCCACCTACGTCCCCGGGACTTACTCCTACAATGAGCAGTTCTTC
clone_size: .; j_call: TRBJ1-2; d_call: .; v_call: TRBV6-5; cdr3_aa: CASSQGYYGYTF; cdr3_nt: TGTGCCAGCAGTCAGGGGTACTATGGCTACACCTTC
clone_size: .; j_call: TRBJ1-2; d_call: TRBD1; v_call: TRBV6-5; cdr3_aa: CASSFTRQGNYGYTF; cdr3_nt: TGTGCCAGCAGTTTCACCCGACAGGGAAACTATGGCTACACCTTC
clone_size: .; j_call: TRBJ1-2; d_call: .; v_call: TRBV6-5; cdr3_aa: CASKEGQPGYGYTF; cdr3_nt: TGTGCCAGCAAAGAAGGGCAGCCGGGTTATGGCTACACCTTC
clone_size: .; j_call: TRBJ2-2; d_call: .; v_call: TRBV5-6; cdr3_aa: CASRLGQVNTGELFF; cdr3_nt: TGTGCCAGCAGACTGGGACAAGTGAACACCGGGGAGCTGTTTTTT
clone_size: .; j_call: TRBJ2-7; d_call: .; v_call: TRBV7-2; cdr3_aa: CASSLALGPYEQYF; cdr3_nt: TGTGCCAGCAGCTTAGCTCTGGGGCCCTACGAGCAGTACTTC
clone_size: .; j_call: TRBJ2-1; d_call: .; v_call: TRBV30; cdr3_aa: CAWIAGARNEQFF; cdr3_nt: TGTGCCTGGATTGCGGGGGCGAGGAATGAGCAGTTCTTC
clone_size: .; j_call: TRBJ2-5; d_call: TRBD1; v_call: TRBV7-2; cdr3_aa: CASSPRGRLQETQYF; cdr3_nt: TGTGCCAGCAGCCCCAGGGGGCGTTTACAAGAGACCCAGTACTTC
clone_size: .; j_call: TRBJ2-1; d_call: TRBD1; v_call: TRBV15; cdr3_aa: CATSRASGTVYNEQFF; cdr3_nt: TGTGCCACCAGCAGAGCTTCCGGGACAGTTTACAATGAGCAGTTCTTC
clone_size: once; j_call: TRBJ2-5; d_call: TRBD1; v_call: TRBV7-2; cdr3_aa: CASSPRTGEETQYF; cdr3_nt: TGTGCCAGCAGCCCAAGGACAGGGGAGGAGACCCAGTACTTC
clone_size: .; j_call: TRBJ2-3; d_call: .; v_call: TRBV28; cdr3_aa: CASSDPWGITQYF; cdr3_nt: TGTGCCAGCAGTGACCCTTGGGGGATTACGCAGTATTTT
clone_size: few; j_call: TRBJ2-5; d_call: .; v_call: TRBV29-1; cdr3_aa: CSVVGVQETQYF; cdr3_nt: TGCAGCGTTGTAGGAGTCCAAGAGACCCAGTACTTC
clone_size: .; j_call: TRBJ2-1; d_call: TRBD1; v_call: TRBV5-1; cdr3_aa: CASSLVGQVNNEQFF; cdr3_nt: TGCGCCAGCAGCTTGGTAGGACAGGTAAACAATGAGCAGTTCTTC
clone_size: .; j_call: TRBJ2-3; d_call: .; v_call: TRBV18; cdr3_aa: CASSPRGAGADTQYF; cdr3_nt: TGTGCCAGCTCACCACGCGGGGCAGGCGCAGATACGCAGTATTTT
clone_size: .; j_call: TRBJ1-2; d_call: .; v_call: TRBV10-3; cdr3_aa: CAISEIAGHGYTF; cdr3_nt: TGTGCCATCAGTGAGATAGCAGGGCATGGCTACACCTTC
clone_size: .; j_call: TRBJ1-5; d_call: .; v_call: TRBV9; cdr3_aa: CASSGSTGSGPQHF; cdr3_nt: TGTGCCAGCAGCGGGAGTACAGGGTCGGGGCCCCAGCATTTT
clone_size: .; j_call: TRBJ2-3; d_call: .; v_call: TRBV7-2; cdr3_aa: CASSEVRGGDTQYF; cdr3_nt: TGTGCCAGCAGCGAGGTTCGGGGAGGAGATACGCAGTATTTT
clone_size: .; j_call: TRBJ1-5; d_call: TRBD1; v_call: TRBV30; cdr3_aa: CAWGPDRENQPQHF; cdr3_nt: TGTGCCTGGGGCCCTGACAGGGAAAATCAGCCCCAGCATTTT
clone_size: .; j_call: TRBJ2-7; d_call: TRBD1; v_call: TRBV5-1; cdr3_aa: CASSRGQGGYEQYF; cdr3_nt: TGCGCCAGCAGTCGCGGACAGGGTGGCTACGAGCAGTACTTC
clone_size: .; j_call: TRBJ2-3; d_call: .; v_call: TRBV19; cdr3_aa: CASSRDRDSTDTQYF; cdr3_nt: TGTGCCAGTAGTAGGGACCGGGACAGCACAGATACGCAGTATTTT
clone_size: .; j_call: TRBJ1-2; d_call: .; v_call: TRBV15; cdr3_aa: CATSRDLVASNYGYTF; cdr3_nt: TGTGCCACCAGCAGAGATCTCGTGGCTTCGAACTATGGCTACACCTTC